The 13 T cell receptor beta chains below come from one sample, sequenced in a study of blood T cell repertoires in COVID-19. This table comes from immunoSEQ multiplex PCR, and its TCRdb copy is limited to in-frame clones, with some not included. The sample has 130,000 or so clones; around 90% are singletons. Material for sequencing was peripheral blood. The source is a woman aged 55-70 years with acute or convalescent COVID-19.

V gene TRBV6-2 or TRBV6-3 combines with J gene TRBJ2-7; 9 bases are a match to TRBD1. V trimming: 2 bases; J trimming: 6 bases; junction bases outside the gene matches: 5. CDR3 length equals 14 residues. Germline CDR1 reads MNHEY; CDR2 reads SVGEGT. In DNA, the CDR3 is TGTGCCAGCAGTTACCCGGGACAGGGCTTCGAGCAGTACTTC. This gives the protein CASSYPGQGFEQYF.

This clone was seen a handful of times. CDR3 protein: CASSFGTSGGARWETQYF. The CDR3 coding sequence is TGTGCCAGCAGCTTCGGGACTAGCGGGGGGGCGAGGTGGGAGACCCAGTACTTC. This chain uses TRBV7-2 with TRBJ2-5, with 16 bases aligning to TRBD2. This CDR3 contains 18 residues. J lost 5 bases, V lost 3 bases, and 9 bases had no gene match. Germline CDR1 is SGHTA and CDR2 is FQGNSA.

This chain joins TRBV18 and TRBJ1-5; 7 nucleotides agree with TRBD1. The CDR3 spans 15 residues. Germline CDR1 KGHSH, CDR2 LQKENI. With V trimmed by 5 bases and J by 3 bases, 7 bases remained unmatched. Here the CDR3 reads CASSSTGPSNQPQHF. The CDR3, as DNA: TGTGCCAGCTCATCGACAGGGCCCTCCAATCAGCCCCAGCATTTT.

V and J are TRBV9 and TRBJ1-2; 9 bases match TRBD1. Germline CDR1 and CDR2: SGDLS and YYNGEE. The CDR3 covers 13 residues. The V gene end was trimmed by 3 bases and the J gene end by 4 bases; junction bases not matched to a gene: 1. The CDR3 region is CASSATGGYGYTF. CDR3 DNA sequence: TGTGCCAGCAGCGCGACAGGGGGCTATGGCTACACCTTC.

The rearrangement uses TRBV6-5 and TRBJ2-7; 7 bases match TRBD1. Germline V lookup: CDR1 MNHEY, CDR2 SVGAGI. With 10 bases clipped from V and 4 bases from J, the junction kept 13 bases outside the gene matches. The CDR3 extends over 14 amino acids. The CDR3 is CAIANRDSLYEQYF. Written as DNA, the CDR3 is TGTGCCATTGCCAACCGGGACAGTTTGTACGAGCAGTACTTC.

The chain joins TRBV11-1 to TRBJ1-2; tentatively, D is TRBD1 (5 bases). V lost 5 bases to trimming and J lost 5 bases, with 21 bases between them. In germline, CDR1 is SGHAT, CDR2 FQDESV (reference sequence). CDR3 size: 16 residues. CDR3 DNA sequence: TGTGCCAGCAGCCGTGGGGGAGGACATCAGGCTTATGGCTACACCTTC. Translating gives CASSRGGGHQAYGYTF.

This clone appeared once. V gene TRBV6-2 or TRBV6-3 combines with J gene TRBJ2-1; 16 nucleotides match TRBD2. V trimming: 5 bases; J trimming: 9 bases; junction bases outside the gene matches: 13. The CDR3 has 18 amino acids. Per germline, CDR1 MNHEY and CDR2 SVGEGT. CDR3 protein: CASSRQPGLAGGPSEQFF. The DNA of the CDR3 is TGTGCCAGCAGTAGACAACCGGGACTAGCGGGGGGGCCGTCTGAGCAGTTCTTC.

The rearrangement joins TRBV5-1 to TRBJ2-2; D gene unclear. Germline CDR1 SGHRS, CDR2 YFSETQ. V was trimmed by 3 bases and J by 5 bases, leaving 17 bases between them. The CDR3 spans 16 residues. The CDR3 loop is CASSSIAAWSTGELFF. DNA for the CDR3: TGCGCCAGCAGCTCCATAGCAGCTTGGAGTACCGGGGAGCTGTTTTTT.

A few counts support this clone. V is TRBV6-2 or TRBV6-3 and J is TRBJ1-1, with 12 bases fitting TRBD1. CDR1 and CDR2 (germline): MNHEY, SVGEGT. The V segment lost 4 bases and the J segment 11 bases; nucleotides outside the gene matches: 11. The CDR3 runs 15 residues. The CDR3 here is CASSSPGQGAPGAFF. CDR3 in DNA: TGTGCCAGCAGTTCCCCGGGACAGGGGGCCCCGGGCGCTTTCTTT.

The chain employs TRBV27 and TRBJ2-1; a possible D gene is TRBD2 (7 bases). Deletions cut 6 bases from V and 5 bases from J, with 11 bases between. This CDR3 has 13 residues. Per germline, CDR1 MNHEY and CDR2 SMNVEV (reference sequence). The CDR3 here is CASRGGPNNEQFF. CDR3 nucleotides: TGTGCCAGCAGGGGGGGGCCTAACAATGAGCAGTTCTTC.

The chain couples TRBV18 to TRBJ2-7, with 8 bases that match TRBD2. Germline assignment: CDR1 KGHSH and CDR2 LQKENI. J lost 2 bases, V lost 6 bases, and 6 bases had no gene match. The CDR3 is made up of 14 amino acids. The CDR3 region has the DNA TGTGCCAGCTCGGCCACCGGGGGGGCCTACGAGCAGTACTTC. Protein: CASSATGGAYEQYF.

J is TRBJ1-4 and V is TRBV7-9, with D unresolved. The V and J ends lost 8 bases and 3 bases respectively, with 7 bases between them. In germline, CDR1 is SEHNR, CDR2 FQNEAQ (reference sequence). The CDR3 length is 12 residues. CDR3 sequence reads: CASAASNEKLFF. The CDR3 DNA follows: TGTGCCAGCGCGGCCTCTAATGAAAAACTGTTTTTT.

V and J are TRBV5-1 and TRBJ1-4; the D is unclear. The CDR3 contains 14 residues. Germline V CDR1 and CDR2: SGHRS, YFSETQ. V was pared by 4 bases and J by 7 bases, with 14 bases between. In DNA, the CDR3 is TGCGCCAGCAGCCTTCGTGGGCGGGCTGAAAAACTGTTTTTT. The encoded protein is CASSLRGRAEKLFF.